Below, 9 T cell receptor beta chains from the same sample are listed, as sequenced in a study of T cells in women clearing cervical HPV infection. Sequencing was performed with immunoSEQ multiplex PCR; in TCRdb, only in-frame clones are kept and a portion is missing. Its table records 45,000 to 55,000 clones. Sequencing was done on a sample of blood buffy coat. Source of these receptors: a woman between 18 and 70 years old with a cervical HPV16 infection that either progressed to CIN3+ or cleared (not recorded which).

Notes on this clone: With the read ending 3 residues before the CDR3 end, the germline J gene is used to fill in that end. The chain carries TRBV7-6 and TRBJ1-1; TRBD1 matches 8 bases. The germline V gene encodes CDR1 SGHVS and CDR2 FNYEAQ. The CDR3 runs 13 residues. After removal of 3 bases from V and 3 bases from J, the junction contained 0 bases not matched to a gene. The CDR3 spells CASSLTGDTEAFF. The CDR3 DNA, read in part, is TGTGCCAGCAGCTTGACAGGGGACACTGAA.

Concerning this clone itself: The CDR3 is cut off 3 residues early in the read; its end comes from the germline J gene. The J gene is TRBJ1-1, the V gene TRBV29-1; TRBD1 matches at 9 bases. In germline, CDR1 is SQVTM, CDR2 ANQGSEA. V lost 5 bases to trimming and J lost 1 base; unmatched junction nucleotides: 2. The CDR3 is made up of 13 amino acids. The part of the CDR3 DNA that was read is TGCAGCGTTATACAGGGGGCGAACACTGAA. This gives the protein CSVIQGANTE. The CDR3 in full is CSVIQGANTEAFF.

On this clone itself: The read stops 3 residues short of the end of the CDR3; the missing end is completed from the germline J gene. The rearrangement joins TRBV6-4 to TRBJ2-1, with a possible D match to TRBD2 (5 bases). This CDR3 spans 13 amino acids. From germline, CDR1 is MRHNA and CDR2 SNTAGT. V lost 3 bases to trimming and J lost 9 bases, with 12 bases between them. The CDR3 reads CASSEGLRAEQFF. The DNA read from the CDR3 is TGTGCCAGCAGTGAAGGATTGAGGGCTGAG.

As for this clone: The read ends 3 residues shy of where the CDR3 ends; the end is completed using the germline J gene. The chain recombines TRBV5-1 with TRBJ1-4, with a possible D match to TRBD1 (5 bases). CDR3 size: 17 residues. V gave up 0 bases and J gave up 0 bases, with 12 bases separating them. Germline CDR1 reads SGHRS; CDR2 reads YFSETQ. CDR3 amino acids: CASSLGSTVATNEKLFF. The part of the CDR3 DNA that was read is TGCGCCAGCAGCTTGGGCTCGACAGTCGCAACTAATGAAAAA. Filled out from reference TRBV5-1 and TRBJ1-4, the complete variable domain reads KAGVTQTPRYLIKTRGQQVTLSCSPISGHRSVSWYQQTPGQGLQFLFEYFSETQRNKGNFPGRFSGRQFSNSRSEMNVSTLELGDSALYLCASSLGSTVATNEKLFFGSGTQLSVL.

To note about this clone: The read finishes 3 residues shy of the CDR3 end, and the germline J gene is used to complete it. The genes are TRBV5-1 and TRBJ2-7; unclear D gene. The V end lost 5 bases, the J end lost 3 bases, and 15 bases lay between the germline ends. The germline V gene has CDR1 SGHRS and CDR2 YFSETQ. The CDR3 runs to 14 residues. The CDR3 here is CASSNSVSNYEQYF. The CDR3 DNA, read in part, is TGCGCCAGCAGTAACTCCGTATCGAACTACGAG.

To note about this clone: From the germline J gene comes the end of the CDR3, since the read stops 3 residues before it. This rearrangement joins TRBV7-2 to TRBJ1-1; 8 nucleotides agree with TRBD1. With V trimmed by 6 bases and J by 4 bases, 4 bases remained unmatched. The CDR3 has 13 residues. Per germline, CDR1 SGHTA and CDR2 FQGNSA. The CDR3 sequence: CASRGQALTEAFF. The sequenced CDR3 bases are TGTGCCAGCAGGGGACAGGCACTCACTGAA. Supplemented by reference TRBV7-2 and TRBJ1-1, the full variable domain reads GAGVSQSPSNKVTEKGKDVELRCDPISGHTALYWYRQSLGQGLEFLIYFQGNSAPDKSGLPSDRFSAERTGGSVSTLTIQRTQQEDSAVYLCASRGQALTEAFFGQGTRLTVV.

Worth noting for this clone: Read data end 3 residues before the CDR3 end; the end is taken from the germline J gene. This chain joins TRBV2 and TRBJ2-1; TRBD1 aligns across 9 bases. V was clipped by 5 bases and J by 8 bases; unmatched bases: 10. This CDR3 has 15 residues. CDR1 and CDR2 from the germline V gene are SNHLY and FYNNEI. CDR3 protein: CASSPDRGRSDEQFF. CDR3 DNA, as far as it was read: TGTGCCAGCAGTCCGGACAGGGGAAGATCCGATGAG.

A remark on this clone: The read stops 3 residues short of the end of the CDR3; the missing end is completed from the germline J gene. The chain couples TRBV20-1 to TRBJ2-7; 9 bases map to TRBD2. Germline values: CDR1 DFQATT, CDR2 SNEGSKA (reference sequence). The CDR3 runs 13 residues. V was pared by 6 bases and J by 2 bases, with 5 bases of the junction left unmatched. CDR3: CSAKPSGAYEQYF. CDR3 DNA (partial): TGCAGTGCGAAACCTAGCGGGGCCTACGAG.

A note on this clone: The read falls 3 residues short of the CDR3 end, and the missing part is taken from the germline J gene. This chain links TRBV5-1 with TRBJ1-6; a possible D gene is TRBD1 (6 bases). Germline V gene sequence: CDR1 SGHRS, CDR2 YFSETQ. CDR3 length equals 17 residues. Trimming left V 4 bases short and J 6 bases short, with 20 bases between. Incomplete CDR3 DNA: TGCGCCAGCAGCCTGGACAGCGGCCGGGGTCGTAATTCACCC. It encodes CASSLDSGRGRNSP. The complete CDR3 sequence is CASSLDSGRGRNSPLHF.